The 26 T cell receptor beta chains given below trace back to one sample, sequenced in a study of T cell responses to AZD1222 COVID-19 vaccine. This table comes from immunoSEQ multiplex PCR, and its TCRdb copy is limited to in-frame clones, with some not included. The profile shows some 180,000 clones, about nine tenths of them singletons. Sequenced here: peripheral blood, sampled 28 days after the second AZD1222 dose. The receptors stem from an adult who received the AZD1222 COVID-19 vaccine.

This rearrangement joins TRBV6-2 or TRBV6-3 to TRBJ2-1, with 9 bases aligning to TRBD1. Germline CDR1 is MNHEY and CDR2 is SVGEGT. This CDR3 contains 11 residues. The J segment lost 15 bases and the V segment lost 4 bases, leaving 4 bases of the junction unmatched. CDR3 amino acids: CASSSTGGGFF. The CDR3 DNA follows: TGTGCCAGCAGTTCGACAGGGGGGGGGTTCTTC.

This clone appeared a few times. J is TRBJ2-5 and V is TRBV2; no reliable D call. V was cut by 0 bases and J by 1 base, with 3 bases left in between. Germline CDR1 is SNHLY and CDR2 is FYNNEI. The CDR3 totals 13 residues. The CDR3 DNA reads TGTGCCAGCAGTGAAGCAGTCCAAGAGACCCAGTACTTC. It yields the protein CASSEAVQETQYF.

The rearrangement joins TRBV27 to TRBJ1-2; D is perhaps TRBD1 (5 bases). The CDR3 runs 13 residues. Germline CDR1 reads MNHEY; CDR2 reads SMNVEV (reference sequence). Trimming left V 6 bases short and J 8 bases short, with 16 bases between. For the CDR3, the DNA is TGTGCCAGCAGCACTACACAGGCAGTAGGCTACACCTTC. This gives the protein CASSTTQAVGYTF.

The V call is TRBV6-6, the J call TRBJ2-3; 7 nucleotides agree with TRBD2. V lost 8 bases, J lost 2 bases, and 10 bases stayed unmatched. The CDR3 is 15 residues long. Germline loops: CDR1 MNHNY, CDR2 SVGAGI (reference sequence). DNA of the CDR3: TGTGCCAGCGGGGGGGAGGGCCCTTACACAGATACGCAGTATTTT. Translation gives CASGGEGPYTDTQYF.

CDR3: CASSLALGVSYGYTF. The CDR3 DNA reads TGTGCCAGCAGCTTGGCCCTGGGGGTCTCCTATGGCTACACCTTC. This chain uses TRBV5-6 with TRBJ1-2; a weak D match, TRBD1 (5 bases). This CDR3 contains 15 residues. Germline-derived CDR1 and CDR2 are SGHDT and YYEEEE. With 0 bases removed from V and 4 bases from J, the gap between germline ends came to 13 bases.

The chain couples TRBV5-6 to TRBJ1-2, with 8 nucleotides matching TRBD1. Germline CDR1 is SGHDT and CDR2 is YYEEEE. The CDR3 runs 15 residues. The V segment lost 2 bases and the J segment 5 bases; nucleotides outside the gene matches: 8. The CDR3 DNA sequence: TGTGCCAGCAGCTTTCTCTCAGGGGGCGAGTATGGCTACACCTTC. Translation: CASSFLSGGEYGYTF. Looking up the rest from reference TRBV5-6 and TRBJ1-2 gives the full variable domain: DAGVTQSPTHLIKTRGQQVTLRCSPKSGHDTVSWYQQALGQGPQFIFQYYEEEERQRGNFPDRFSGHQFPNYSSELNVNALLLGDSALYLCASSFLSGGEYGYTFGSGTRLTVV.

The rearrangement joins TRBV11-1 to TRBJ2-1, with D perhaps being TRBD1 or TRBD2 (5 bases each). The V end lost 6 bases, the J end lost 0 bases, and 12 bases lay between the germline ends. Germline assignment: CDR1 SGHAT and CDR2 FQDESV (reference sequence). The CDR3 loop spans 15 amino acids. The CDR3 DNA sequence: TGTGCCAGCAGACCGGCAGGGAGCTCCTACAATGAGCAGTTCTTC. Protein sequence: CASRPAGSSYNEQFF.

The chain uses TRBV4-3 and TRBJ2-1; D perhaps matches TRBD2 (6 bases). The germline gives CDR1 LGHNA, CDR2 YSLEER. V lost 0 bases to trimming and J lost 7 bases, with 16 bases between them. The CDR3 loop spans 16 amino acids. CDR3 region: CASSQDQLFGGNEQFF. For the CDR3, the DNA is TGCGCCAGCAGCCAAGATCAACTTTTCGGGGGAAATGAGCAGTTCTTC.

V and J are TRBV28 and TRBJ1-5; D gene unclear. Trimming took off 5 bases at V and 0 bases at J, with 14 bases between the two ends. The CDR3 sequence is 16 residues long. The V gene's germline CDR1 is MDHEN and CDR2 SYDVKM. CDR3 bases: TGTGCCAGCAGTCCCAGGTGGGCAGATAGCAATCAGCCCCAGCATTTT. Protein sequence: CASSPRWADSNQPQHF.

This chain connects TRBV3-1 (or the pseudogene TRBV3-2) to TRBJ1-6; tentatively, D is TRBD1 (5 bases). Trimming stripped 4 bases from V and 9 bases from J, with 16 bases between. The CDR3 covers 15 residues. CDR1 is LGHDT and CDR2 is YNNKEL in the germline V gene (reference sequence). The CDR3 protein is CASSPNGHRSSPLHF. The CDR3 DNA follows: TGTGCCAGCAGCCCGAACGGACACAGGAGTTCACCCCTCCACTTT.

This chain joins TRBV30 and TRBJ1-6; D is undetermined. CDR3 length equals 13 residues. Germline lookup yields CDR1 GTSNPN and CDR2 SVGIG (reference sequence). Trimming cost V 1 base and J 12 bases, with 13 bases left between them. The CDR3 spells CAWSAAVRLPLHF. As DNA, the CDR3 is TGTGCCTGGAGTGCGGCGGTTAGGTTACCCCTCCACTTT.

This sequence joins TRBV10-3 and TRBJ2-3, with 7 positions matching TRBD2. Germline V gives CDR1 ENHRY, CDR2 SYGVKD. The V gene end was trimmed by 10 bases and the J gene end by 5 bases; junction bases not matched to a gene: 12. CDR3 length: 14 amino acids. CDR3 DNA sequence: TGTGCCACCGCCCCAGCGGGACCTCAAGATACGCAGTATTTT. Protein: CATAPAGPQDTQYF.

The chain employs TRBV5-5 and TRBJ2-5, with D maybe TRBD2 (6 bases). Germline CDR1 reads SGHKS; CDR2 reads YYEKEE (reference sequence). CDR3 length: 16 residues. V was shortened by 2 bases and J by 1 base, with 15 bases between the two germline ends. CDR3 DNA: TGTGCCAGCAGCTTCTACGGGGGTGCGCCCCAAGAGACCCAGTACTTC. As protein: CASSFYGGAPQETQYF. Variable domain in full (rest from reference TRBV5-5 and TRBJ2-5): DAGVTQSPTHLIKTRGQQVTLRCSPISGHKSVSWYQQVLGQGPQFIFQYYEKEERGRGNFPDRFSARQFPNYSSELNVNALLLGDSALYLCASSFYGGAPQETQYFGPGTRLLVL.

The chain is built from TRBV9 and TRBJ2-2, with D tentatively TRBD1 or TRBD2 (5 bases each). This CDR3 region has 16 residues. The V end lost 0 bases, the J end lost 8 bases, and 17 bases lay between the germline ends. CDR1 and CDR2 from the germline V gene are SGDLS and YYNGEE. CDR3 in amino acids: CASSVVLGTGLGELFF. CDR3 sequence (DNA): TGTGCCAGCAGCGTAGTTTTGGGGACCGGTCTAGGGGAGCTGTTTTTT.

The gene calls are TRBV11-2 and TRBJ2-1; D is unclear. Trimming shortened V by 4 bases and J by 6 bases, and 13 bases separated the two germline ends. The CDR3 runs to 14 residues. CDR1 and CDR2 (germline): SGHAT, FQNNGV. The CDR3 loop is CASSSRSYFNEQFF. CDR3 coding DNA: TGTGCCAGCAGCTCCCGTAGCTATTTCAATGAGCAGTTCTTC.

This chain uses TRBV19 with TRBJ2-3; 11 positions agree with TRBD2. CDR1 is LNHDA, CDR2 SQIVND, per germline (reference sequence). After removal of 3 bases from V and 0 bases from J, the junction contained 8 bases not matched to a gene. This CDR3 contains 18 residues. CDR3: CASSIGFSGGASTDTQYF. CDR3 in DNA: TGTGCCAGTAGTATTGGTTTTAGCGGGGGGGCCAGCACAGATACGCAGTATTTT.

The V gene is TRBV4-1, the J gene TRBJ2-3; D is ambiguous. The CDR3 length is 14 residues. Germline CDR1 and CDR2: MGHRA and YSYEKL. Trimming pared 4 bases from V and 4 bases from J, leaving 12 bases between. Written as DNA, the CDR3 is TGCGCCAGCAGCCCCTGGATCCGGGCAGATACGCAGTATTTT. Residues: CASSPWIRADTQYF.

The count of this clone is one. The chain is built from TRBV5-6 and TRBJ2-5; 10 positions match TRBD2. Losses at the gene ends were 1 base for V and 3 bases for J; bases not matched to a gene: 3. Germline V gene sequence: CDR1 SGHDT, CDR2 YYEEEE. The CDR3 has 15 residues. This chain's CDR3 is CASSLITSGKETQYF. In DNA, the CDR3 is TGTGCCAGCAGCTTGATAACTAGCGGGAAAGAGACCCAGTACTTC.

This clone was recorded a few times. V is TRBV7-2 and J is TRBJ1-3; 9 nucleotides line up with TRBD1. Germline trimming cut 5 bases from V and 2 bases from J; bases unmatched to any gene: 4. CDR3 length equals 15 residues. Germline V gives CDR1 SGHTA, CDR2 FQGNSA. CDR3 DNA sequence: TGTGCCAGCAGCCGGTGGACAGGGGCTGGAAACACCATATATTTT. Its translation: CASSRWTGAGNTIYF.

The chain couples TRBV6-2 or TRBV6-3 to TRBJ1-5; D ambiguous. The V gene lost 0 bases and the J gene lost 1 base, with 16 bases spanning the gap. Per the germline V gene, CDR1 is MNHEY and CDR2 is SVGEGT. The CDR3 loop spans 18 amino acids. DNA for the CDR3: TGTGCCAGCAGTTACTCGAGTATGGCACGATTCAGCAATCAGCCCCAGCATTTT. This translates into CASSYSSMARFSNQPQHF.

This clone was seen a few times. The rearrangement uses TRBV5-1 and TRBJ2-7; D unclear. Germline-derived CDR1 and CDR2 are SGHRS and YFSETQ. The CDR3 length is 15 residues. Trimming removed 4 bases from V and 2 bases from J, with 16 bases in between. For the CDR3, the DNA is TGCGCCAGCAGCCCCTCCGTAGCATTCACCTACGAGCAGTACTTC. This translates into CASSPSVAFTYEQYF.

This clone showed up just once. The J gene is TRBJ2-7, the V gene TRBV3-1 (or the pseudogene TRBV3-2); D not certain. Germline assignment: CDR1 LGHDT and CDR2 YNNKEL (reference sequence). The CDR3 extends over 13 amino acids. Trimming shortened V by 11 bases and J by 5 bases, and 19 bases separated the two germline ends. CDR3 protein: CAGTDLSTHEQYF. CDR3 DNA sequence: TGTGCCGGAACAGACTTAAGTACCCACGAGCAGTACTTC.

J is TRBJ1-2 and V is TRBV6-5; 7 bases map to TRBD1. Germline assignment: CDR1 MNHEY and CDR2 SVGAGI. After removal of 6 bases from V and 8 bases from J, the junction contained 9 bases not matched to a gene. The length of the CDR3 is 13 residues. CDR3 sequence (DNA): TGTGCCAGCAGACTAGACAGGGTGCGGGGCTACACCTTC. Translation gives CASRLDRVRGYTF.

CDR3 sequence reads: CASSESPDRSGTEAFF. The CDR3 DNA sequence: TGCGCCAGCAGTGAGTCCCCGGACAGGAGTGGCACTGAAGCTTTCTTT. The V and J genes are TRBV10-1 and TRBJ1-1, with 7 bases lining up with TRBD1. Germline lookup yields CDR1 WNHNN and CDR2 SYGVQD (reference sequence). With V trimmed by 0 bases and J by 4 bases, 8 bases remained unmatched. The CDR3 length is 16 residues.

V usage is TRBV5-4 and J usage is TRBJ1-6; D is uncertain. Germline assignment: CDR1 SGHNT and CDR2 YYREEE (reference sequence). The length of the CDR3 is 16 residues. V lost 3 bases and J 7 bases, leaving 17 bases between the germline ends. CDR3 DNA sequence: TGTGCCAGCAGCTCGGGAACGCAGGCTCTCAATTCACCCCTCCACTTT. Translating gives CASSSGTQALNSPLHF. Complete variable domain (other parts from reference TRBV5-4 and TRBJ1-6): ETGVTQSPTHLIKTRGQQVTLRCSSQSGHNTVSWYQQALGQGPQFIFQYYREEENGRGNFPPRFSGLQFPNYSSELNVNALELDDSALYLCASSSGTQALNSPLHFGNGTRLTVT.

The chain is built from TRBV6-5 and TRBJ1-2; TRBD1 aligns across 8 bases. This CDR3 region has 13 residues. The V gene's germline CDR1 is MNHEY and CDR2 SVGAGI. The V segment lost 6 bases and the J segment 8 bases; nucleotides outside the gene matches: 8. The CDR3 coding sequence is TGTGCCAGCAGAGCCCCGGACAGGGACGGCTACACCTTC. It encodes CASRAPDRDGYTF.